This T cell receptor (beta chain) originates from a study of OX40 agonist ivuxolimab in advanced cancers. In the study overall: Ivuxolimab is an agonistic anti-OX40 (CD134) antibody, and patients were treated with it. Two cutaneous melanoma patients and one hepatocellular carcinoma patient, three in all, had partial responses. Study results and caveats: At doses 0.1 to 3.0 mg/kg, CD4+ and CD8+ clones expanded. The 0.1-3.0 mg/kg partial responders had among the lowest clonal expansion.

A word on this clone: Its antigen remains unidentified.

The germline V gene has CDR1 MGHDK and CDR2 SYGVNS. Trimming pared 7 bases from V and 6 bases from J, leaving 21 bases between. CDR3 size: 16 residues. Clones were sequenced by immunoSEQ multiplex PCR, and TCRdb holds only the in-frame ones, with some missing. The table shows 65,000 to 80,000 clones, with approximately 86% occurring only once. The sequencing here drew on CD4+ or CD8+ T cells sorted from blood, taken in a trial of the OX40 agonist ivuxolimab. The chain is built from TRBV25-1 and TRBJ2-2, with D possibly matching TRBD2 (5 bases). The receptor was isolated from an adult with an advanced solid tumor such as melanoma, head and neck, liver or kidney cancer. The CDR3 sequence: CASMDRSLAVPGELFF. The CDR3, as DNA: TGTGCCAGCATGGATAGGTCCCTAGCCGTCCCCGGGGAGCTGTTTTTT.